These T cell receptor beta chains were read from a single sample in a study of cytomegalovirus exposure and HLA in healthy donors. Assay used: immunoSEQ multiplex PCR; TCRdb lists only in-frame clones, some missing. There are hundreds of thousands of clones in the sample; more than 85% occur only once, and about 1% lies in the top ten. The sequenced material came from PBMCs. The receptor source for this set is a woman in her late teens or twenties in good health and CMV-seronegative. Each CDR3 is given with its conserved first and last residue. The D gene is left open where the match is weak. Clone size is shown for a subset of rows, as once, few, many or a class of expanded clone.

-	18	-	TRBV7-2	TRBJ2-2	CASSWGTQGPWNTGELFF	TGTGCCAGCAGCTGGGGTACACAGGGCCCATGGAACACCGGGGAGCTGTTTTTT
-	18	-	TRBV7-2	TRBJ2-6	CASSPPKGAGSGANVLTF	TGTGCCAGCAGCCCCCCCAAGGGGGCGGGATCTGGGGCCAACGTCCTGACTTTC
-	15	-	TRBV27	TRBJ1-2	CASSLMGGANYGYTF	TGTGCCAGCAGTTTAATGGGGGGGGCTAACTATGGCTACACCTTC
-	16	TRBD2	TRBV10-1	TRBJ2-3	CASSLETSGITDTQYF	TGCGCCAGCAGTCTCGAGACTAGCGGAATCACAGATACGCAGTATTTT
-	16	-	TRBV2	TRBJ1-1	CASSGAPLRGNTEAFF	TGTGCCAGCAGTGGTGCTCCCTTACGAGGGAACACTGAGGCTTTCTTT
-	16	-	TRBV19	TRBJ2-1	CASSISGGAGYNEQFF	TGTGCCAGTAGTATAAGCGGCGGGGCGGGCTACAATGAGCAGTTCTTC
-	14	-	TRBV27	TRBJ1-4	CAGWIGKCCEKLFF	TGTGCCGGTTGGATCGGGAAGTGTTGTGAAAAACTGTTTTTT
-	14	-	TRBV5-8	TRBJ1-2	CASSPQGLVYGYTF	TGTGCCAGCAGCCCGCAGGGGCTCGTCTATGGCTACACCTTC
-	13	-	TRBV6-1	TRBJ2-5	CASSELRYETQYF	TGTGCCAGCAGTGAATTGAGGTATGAGACCCAGTACTTC
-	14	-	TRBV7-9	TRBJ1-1	CASSPGHSNTEAFF	TGTGCCAGCAGCCCGGGACATTCGAACACTGAAGCTTTCTTT
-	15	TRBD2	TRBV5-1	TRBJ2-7	CASSLLAGATYEQYF	TGCGCCAGCAGCCTACTAGCGGGGGCTACCTACGAGCAGTACTTC
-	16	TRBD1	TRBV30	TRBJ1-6	CAWSGKQQGALSPLHF	TGTGCCTGGAGTGGAAAACAACAGGGGGCTCTTTCACCCCTCCACTTT
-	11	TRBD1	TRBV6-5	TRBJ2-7	CASTATGEQYF	TGTGCCAGCACCGCGACAGGGGAGCAGTACTTC
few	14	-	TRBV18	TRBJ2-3	CASSPPSGTDTQYF	TGTGCCAGCTCACCACCTAGCGGCACAGATACGCAGTATTTT
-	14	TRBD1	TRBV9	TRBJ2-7	CASSVGLGGSEQYF	TGTGCCAGCAGCGTAGGTTTAGGGGGCTCCGAGCAGTACTTC
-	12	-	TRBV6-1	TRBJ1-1	CASSSTVSEAFF	TGTGCCAGCAGTTCCACGGTCTCTGAAGCTTTCTTT
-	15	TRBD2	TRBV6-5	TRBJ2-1	CASSVTSGGWYGQFF	TGTGCCAGCAGCGTAACTAGCGGGGGGTGGTATGGGCAGTTCTTC
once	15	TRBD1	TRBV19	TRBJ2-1	CASSIRQGALNEQFF	TGTGCCAGTAGTATCCGACAGGGGGCTCTTAATGAGCAGTTCTTC
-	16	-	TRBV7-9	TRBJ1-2	CASRPPPVGGRDGHTF	TGTGCCAGCAGACCACCACCGGTAGGAGGGCGCGATGGCCACACCTTC
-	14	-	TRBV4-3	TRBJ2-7	CASSFTLTGYEQYF	TGCGCCAGCAGCTTCACACTGACAGGATACGAGCAGTACTTC
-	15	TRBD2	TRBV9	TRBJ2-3	CASSVVGGGTDTQYF	TGTGCCAGCAGCGTAGTCGGGGGGGGGACAGATACGCAGTATTTT
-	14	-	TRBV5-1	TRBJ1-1	CASSLLAMGNEAFF	TGCGCCAGCAGCTTGTTAGCTATGGGTAATGAAGCTTTCTTT
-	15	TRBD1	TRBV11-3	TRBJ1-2	CASSLSGQGTVGYTF	TGTGCCAGCAGCTTATCGGGACAGGGCACGGTTGGCTACACCTTC